The 17 T cell receptor beta chains below all came from one sample that was sequenced in a study of beta chain features in type 1 diabetes listed by TCRdb under 2018. The investigation overall reported the following: In all four CD4+ subsets, TCRB CDR3 length was moderately but significantly shorter in type 1 diabetes patients.

The library was obtained by the immunoSEQ multiplex PCR assay. The High Capacity cDNA Reverse Transcription Kit was used to reverse transcribe all of the isolated RNA, meaning that expressed TCRB transcripts were what got sequenced. The immuneACCESS repertoire file appears here via TCRdb, limited to in-frame rearrangements. These files lack a portion of the clones; in checked studies, under half of the deficit traces to unresolved V genes, and the cause of the others is not known. Within this sample are 240,000 or so clones, with roughly 13% of them counted one time only. The ten largest make up approximately 0.018% of the sample. The antigens these receptors bind are not known. Sequenced: naive CD4+ T cells from blood. Per the publication, the cell subset or site label means: true naive CD4+ T cells. These receptors all stem from a man in his thirties or forties with type 1 diabetes.

V is TRBV6-5 and J is TRBJ2-5; D gene ambiguous. Trimming removed 0 bases at V and 4 bases at J, with 3 bases between. Germline lookup yields CDR1 MNHEY and CDR2 SVGAGI. This CDR3 has 12 residues. The CDR3 is CASSYSGETQYF. In DNA, the CDR3 is TGTGCCAGCAGTTACTCCGGAGAGACCCAGTACTTC.

In this sample, this clone turned up once. The chain combines TRBV7-9 with TRBJ1-1, with 8 bases identical to TRBD1. The CDR3 runs to 16 residues. The germline CDR1 and CDR2 sequences are SEHNR and FQNEAQ (reference sequence). The J segment lost 3 bases and the V segment lost 5 bases, leaving 11 bases of the junction unmatched. This CDR3 reads CASSIRTGTGDTEAFF. Here the CDR3 DNA reads TGTGCCAGCAGCATTAGAACCGGGACAGGTGACACTGAAGCTTTCTTT.

This clone came up a few times. The chain is built from TRBV7-2 and TRBJ1-1; 8 nucleotides align to TRBD1. The CDR3 spans 14 residues. Germline CDR1 reads SGHTA; CDR2 reads FQGNSA. Unmatched junction bases numbered 5, after V lost 6 bases and J lost 2 bases. CDR3 in DNA: TGTGCCAGCAGTAGGACAGGGTTAAACACTGAAGCTTTCTTT. Protein product: CASSRTGLNTEAFF. Combining the CDR3 with reference TRBV7-2 and TRBJ1-1 gives the whole variable domain GAGVSQSPSNKVTEKGKDVELRCDPISGHTALYWYRQSLGQGLEFLIYFQGNSAPDKSGLPSDRFSAERTGGSVSTLTIQRTQQEDSAVYLCASSRTGLNTEAFFGQGTRLTVV.

V and J are TRBV2 and TRBJ1-1, with D tentatively TRBD1 (5 bases). The CDR3 has 13 amino acids. Deletions cut 6 bases from V and 0 bases from J, with 8 bases between. CDR1 and CDR2 from the germline V gene are SNHLY and FYNNEI. The CDR3 loop is CASSRQMNTEAFF. Written as DNA, the CDR3 is TGTGCCAGCAGCAGACAGATGAACACTGAAGCTTTCTTT.

The chain couples TRBV18 to TRBJ2-7, with D maybe TRBD2 (6 bases). There are 14 residues in the CDR3. V gave up 3 bases and J gave up 3 bases, with 12 bases separating them. The germline CDR1 and CDR2 sequences are KGHSH and LQKENI. The CDR3: CASSPEGIIYEQYF. The CDR3 DNA reads as TGTGCCAGCTCACCGGAGGGGATTATCTACGAGCAGTACTTC.

The gene calls are TRBV7-6 and TRBJ2-5; D is possibly TRBD2 (5 bases). The CDR3 length is 12 residues. V lost 11 bases and J lost 9, with 19 bases in between. Germline CDR1 and CDR2: SGHVS and FNYEAQ. The CDR3 bases are TGTGCCGCGGGCCCCCAAGGAAGCTCCCAGTACTTC. It yields the protein CAAGPQGSSQYF.

This clone has only a few counts. The chain is built from TRBV9 and TRBJ2-1; D not certain. CDR1 is SGDLS, CDR2 YYNGEE, per germline. CDR3 length equals 11 residues. Between the trimmed V and J ends, which lost 3 bases and 7 bases, there was a span of 5 bases. This CDR3 reads CASSGLNEQFF. The CDR3 DNA reads TGTGCCAGCAGCGGTCTGAATGAGCAGTTCTTC.

This clone came up a few times. The rearrangement uses TRBV7-9 and TRBJ2-1; 13 nucleotides align to TRBD2. This CDR3 has 16 amino acids. The J segment lost 9 bases and the V segment lost 1 base, leaving 6 bases of the junction unmatched. The germline gives CDR1 SEHNR, CDR2 FQNEAQ (reference sequence). The chain's CDR3 is CASSLGLAGGGGEQFF. DNA for the CDR3: TGTGCCAGCAGCTTAGGACTAGCGGGAGGAGGAGGTGAGCAGTTCTTC.

This clone turned up a few times. The rearrangement joins TRBV19 to TRBJ1-4, with D hard to call. V lost 3 bases and J 10 bases, leaving 15 bases between the germline ends. CDR1 LNHDA and CDR2 SQIVND come from the germline V gene (reference sequence). This CDR3 spans 14 amino acids. The CDR3 DNA follows: TGTGCCAGTAGTATCGAGGCAGCCGCCGTAAAACTGTTTTTT. Amino acid sequence: CASSIEAAAVKLFF.

The table lists this clone with a few counts. The rearrangement links TRBV19 to TRBJ2-4, with unresolved D. CDR3 length: 11 residues. Between the trimmed V and J ends, which lost 5 bases and 8 bases, there was a span of 7 bases. The germline gives CDR1 LNHDA, CDR2 SQIVND (reference sequence). The CDR3 protein is CASSSADIQYF. CDR3 sequence (DNA): TGTGCCAGTAGTTCCGCAGACATTCAGTACTTC.

The sample holds a few counts of this clone. V is TRBV5-4 and J is TRBJ2-1; D is perhaps TRBD2 (6 bases). Trimming took 1 base from V and 6 from J, leaving 11 bases between them. The CDR3 consists of 14 residues. Germline V gene data show CDR1 as SGHNT and CDR2 as YYREEE (reference sequence). CDR3 region: CASSLRDFFNEQFF. For the CDR3, the DNA is TGTGCCAGCAGCTTGAGGGACTTCTTCAATGAGCAGTTCTTC.

The CDR3 coding sequence is TGTGCCAGCAGCTCCAGAGATACGCAGTATTTT. This codes for CASSSRDTQYF. The chain recombines TRBV9 with TRBJ2-3; unclear D gene. Trimming pared 4 bases from V and 5 bases from J, leaving 5 bases between. This CDR3 is 11 amino acids long. Germline V gene lookup returns CDR1 SGDLS and CDR2 YYNGEE.

This clone has a handful of counts. This sequence joins TRBV5-6 and TRBJ1-5; possible D gene TRBD1, 5 bases. Germline CDR1 is SGHDT and CDR2 is YYEEEE. Trimming took off 4 bases at V and 7 bases at J, with 12 bases between the two ends. There are 13 residues in the CDR3. The CDR3 DNA reads TGTGCCAGCAGCCCCGGGGGGGAGCAGCCCCAGCATTTT. Its translation is CASSPGGEQPQHF.

Only a few counts were recorded for this clone. The chain couples TRBV2 to TRBJ1-2; maybe TRBD1 (6 bases). The CDR3 contains 14 residues. The V end was cut by 6 bases, the J end by 2 bases, with 13 bases between. Germline assignment: CDR1 SNHLY and CDR2 FYNNEI. CDR3 DNA: TGTGCCAGCAGGAAGGACAGAGACAACTATGGCTACACCTTC. Its translation: CASRKDRDNYGYTF.

V and J are TRBV6-1 and TRBJ2-6, with no clear D. The V end was cut by 8 bases, the J end by 0 bases, with 11 bases between. CDR1 MNHNS and CDR2 SASEGT come from the germline V gene. The CDR3 sequence is 15 residues long. The CDR3 nucleotides are TGTGCCAGCGCCCTCCGACACTCTGGGGCCAACGTCCTGACTTTC. Translating it yields CASALRHSGANVLTF.

The genes are TRBV30 and TRBJ2-1, with 9 bases fitting TRBD2. J lost 4 bases, V lost 2 bases, and 6 bases had no gene match. The CDR3 has 15 residues. Germline CDR1 and CDR2: GTSNPN and SVGIG (reference sequence). Here the CDR3 DNA reads TGTGCCTGGAGTTTCGAGCGGGGGGTGTACAATGAGCAGTTCTTC. It is translated as CAWSFERGVYNEQFF.

The genes are TRBV11-2 and TRBJ2-1, with TRBD1 identical over 11 bases. The CDR3 contains 15 residues. The trim removed 3 bases at V and 6 bases at J, leaving 4 bases unmatched. Germline V gene sequence: CDR1 SGHAT, CDR2 FQNNGV. CDR3 protein: CASSFGQGARNEQFF. DNA for the CDR3: TGTGCCAGCAGCTTCGGACAGGGGGCTCGCAATGAGCAGTTCTTC.